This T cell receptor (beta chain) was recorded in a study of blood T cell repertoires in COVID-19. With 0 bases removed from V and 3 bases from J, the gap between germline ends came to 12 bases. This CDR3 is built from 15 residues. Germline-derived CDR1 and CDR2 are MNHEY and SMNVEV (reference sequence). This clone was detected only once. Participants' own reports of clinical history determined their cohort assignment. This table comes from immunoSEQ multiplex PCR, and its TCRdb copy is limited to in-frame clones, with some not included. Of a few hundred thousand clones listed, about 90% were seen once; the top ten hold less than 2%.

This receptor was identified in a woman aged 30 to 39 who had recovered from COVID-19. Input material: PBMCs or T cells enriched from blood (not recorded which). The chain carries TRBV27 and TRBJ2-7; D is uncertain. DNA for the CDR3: TGTGCCAGCAGTTTATCTCCAGAGGTGGGCTACGAGCAGTACTTC. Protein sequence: CASSLSPEVGYEQYF.